This paragraph reports one TCR beta chain. The antigen is undetermined. V lost 4 bases, J lost 4 bases, and 10 bases stayed unmatched. Germline values: CDR1 MNHNS, CDR2 SASEGT. CDR3 length equals 15 residues. 60 Vbeta and 13 Jbeta primers were used in PCR. Sequencing used immunoSEQ multiplex PCR; TCRdb keeps in-frame clones, though not all of them. The data hold over 75,000 clones, with roughly two thirds observed a single time. Samples came from healthy bone marrow donors. This sample is part of a study of cytomegalovirus exposure and HLA in healthy donors. On the study more broadly: Approximately 83 million unique TCRs from HLA-typed donors were held in an early data release.

General study findings and limits: Donor immune exposure was known only as CMV serostatus. It was likely that a cluster of highly shared sequence variants was a sequencing artifact.

The origin of this receptor is a human donor in good health. The specimen was PBMCs. The chain recombines TRBV6-1 with TRBJ2-7; TRBD2 agrees at 7 bases. The CDR3 bases are TGTGCCAGCAGTGTGGGAGGGCTCGGTGGGTACGAGCAGTACTTC. Encoded protein: CASSVGGLGGYEQYF.